This T cell receptor beta chain came from a study of blood T cell repertoires in COVID-19. Turning to the study itself: Samples taken during acute and convalescent COVID-19 were collected in the United States, Italy and Spain. Nucleic acid was either cDNA or gDNA, and it came from T cells, B-cell-depleted T cells, or PBMCs.

Authors' data handling: Estimated nucleated cell counts came from reference gene primer amplification. The protocol was immunoSEQ multiplex PCR, while the TCRdb copy is restricted to in-frame clones and leaves out a portion. V, J and clone size were drawn from that table, and D and trimming were deduced from the DNA. There are some 75,000 clones in the sample; roughly 89% occur only once, and around 0.6% lies in the top ten. Sequencing was done on a sample of peripheral blood. This TCR was sampled from a man in his sixties with acute or convalescent COVID-19.

CDR3 coding DNA: TGTGCCAGCAGGGGACAGGGGAAGTACGAGCAGTACTTC. Its translation is CASRGQGKYEQYF. The V and J genes are TRBV12-3 or TRBV12-4 and TRBJ2-7, with TRBD1 matching 10 bases. The junction had 3 bases not matched to a gene; V was cut back by 6 bases and J by 4 bases. The CDR3 covers 13 residues.